This is a list of T cell receptor beta chains from one sample in a study of low-dose radiotherapy and immunotherapy resistance in tumors. MiXCR, run by TCRdb on the reads, gives a single entry per CDR3 protein. The data show 64,000 or so distinct CDR3 sequences, roughly 30% seen once. Sequencing was performed on PBMCs, taken before treatment. The source is a female donor with ovarian cancer. The CDR3 runs from the conserved cysteine through the conserved F or W. The D gene is left open where the match is weak. Only part of the rows carry a size: once, few, many, or a class if the clone is expanded.

d_gene	j_gene	abundance	v_gene	CDR3nt	CDR3aa
-	TRBJ2-5	many	TRBV7-9	TGTGCCAGCAGCTTAGCAGGCGGGATAGGGGCAGAGACCCAGTACTTC	CASSLAGGIGAETQYF
-	TRBJ1-1	few	TRBV6-2/TRBV6-3	TGTGCCAGCAGTGTTTCGGAAGGCGGGGCTGAAGCTTTCTTT	CASSVSEGGAEAFF
-	TRBJ1-5	-	TRBV3-1	TGTGCCAGCAGCCAATCACCTAGCCGCAATCAGCCCCAGCATTTT	CASSQSPSRNQPQHF
-	TRBJ2-3	many	TRBV6-2/TRBV6-3	TGTGCCAGCAGTGCCACGGGAGTAGATACGCAGTATTTT	CASSATGVDTQYF
TRBD2	TRBJ2-7	-	TRBV20-1	TGCAGTACAAGGACTAGCGGGAGTTCCGAGCAGTACTTC	CSTRTSGSSEQYF
-	TRBJ2-5	-	TRBV2	TGTGCCACAGCCATCCAAGAGACCCAGTACTTC	CATAIQETQYF
TRBD2	TRBJ2-2	many	TRBV30	TGTGCCTGGAATCCAAGCGGGAGGGCCTACACCGGGGAGCTGTTTTTT	CAWNPSGRAYTGELFF
-	TRBJ2-2	-	TRBV4-3	-	CASSQDNIGSHTGELFFF
-	TRBJ2-2	once	TRBV13	TGTGCCAGCAGCACCGGGGGGCGGAGGGACACCGGGGAGCTGTTTTTT	CASSTGGRRDTGELFF
-	TRBJ2-5	many	TRBV19	TGTGCCAGTAGTATAGCAGGGGAGACCCAGTACTTC	CASSIAGETQYF
-	TRBJ2-4	many	TRBV10-1	TGCGCCAGCAGTGAGTCGGGACCGTCGATTCAGTACTTC	CASSESGPSIQYF
-	TRBJ2-2	many	TRBV5-1	TGCGCCAGCAGCTTGATTGGCCCGGGGGAGCTGTTTTTT	CASSLIGPGELFF
-	TRBJ2-1	many	TRBV27	TGTGCCAGCACGGCGTTTGGGGCAAATAAGCTGTACAATGAGCAGTTCTTC	CASTAFGANKLYNEQFF
-	TRBJ2-3	-	TRBV10-3	TGTGCCATCAGCTACTCCGTGCAGGACGGCCACACAGATACGCAGTATTTT	CAISYSVQDGHTDTQYF